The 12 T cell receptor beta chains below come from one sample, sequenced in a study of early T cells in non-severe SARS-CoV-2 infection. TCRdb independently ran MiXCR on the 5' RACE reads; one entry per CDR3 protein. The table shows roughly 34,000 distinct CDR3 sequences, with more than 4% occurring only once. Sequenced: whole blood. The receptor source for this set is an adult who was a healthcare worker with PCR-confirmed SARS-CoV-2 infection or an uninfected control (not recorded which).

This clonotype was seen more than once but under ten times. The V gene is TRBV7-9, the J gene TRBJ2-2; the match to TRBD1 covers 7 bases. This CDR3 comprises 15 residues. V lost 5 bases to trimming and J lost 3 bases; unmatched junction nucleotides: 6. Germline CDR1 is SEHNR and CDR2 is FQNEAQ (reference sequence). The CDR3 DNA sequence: TGTGCCAGCAGCCCAGGGACAGCCTACACCGGGGAGCTGTTTTTT. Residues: CASSPGTAYTGELFF.

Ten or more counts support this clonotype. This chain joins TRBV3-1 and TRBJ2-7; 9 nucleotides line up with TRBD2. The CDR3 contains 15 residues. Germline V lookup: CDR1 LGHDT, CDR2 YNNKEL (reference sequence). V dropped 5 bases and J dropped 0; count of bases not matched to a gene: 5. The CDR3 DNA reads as TGTGCCAGCAGCTTTTGGACTAGCGCCTCCTACGAGCAGTACTTC. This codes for CASSFWTSASYEQYF.

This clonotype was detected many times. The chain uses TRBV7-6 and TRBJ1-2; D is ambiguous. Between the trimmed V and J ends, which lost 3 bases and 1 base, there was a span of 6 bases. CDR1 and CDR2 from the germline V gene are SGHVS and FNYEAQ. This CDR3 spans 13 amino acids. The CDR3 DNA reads TGTGCCAGCAGCTTGGGCTTTAACTATGGCTACACCTTC. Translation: CASSLGFNYGYTF.

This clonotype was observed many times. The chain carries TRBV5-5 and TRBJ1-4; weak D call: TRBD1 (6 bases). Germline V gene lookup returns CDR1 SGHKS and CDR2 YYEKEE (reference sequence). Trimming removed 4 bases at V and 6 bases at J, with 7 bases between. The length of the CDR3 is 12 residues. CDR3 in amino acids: CASSRTDEKLFF. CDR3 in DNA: TGTGCCAGCAGCCGGACAGATGAAAAACTGTTTTTT.

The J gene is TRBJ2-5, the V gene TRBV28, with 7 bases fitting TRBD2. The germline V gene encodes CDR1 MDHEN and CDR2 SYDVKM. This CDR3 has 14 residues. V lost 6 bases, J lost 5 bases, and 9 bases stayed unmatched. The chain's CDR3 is CASSPTGGVETQYF. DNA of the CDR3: TGTGCCAGCAGCCCCACTGGGGGGGTGGAGACCCAGTACTTC.

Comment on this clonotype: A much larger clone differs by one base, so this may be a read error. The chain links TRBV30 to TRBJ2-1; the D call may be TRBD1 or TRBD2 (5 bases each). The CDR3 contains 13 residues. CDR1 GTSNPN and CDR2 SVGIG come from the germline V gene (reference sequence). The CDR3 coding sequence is TGTGCCCGGAGTGTCCTGAGGGGTAATGAGCAGTTCTTC. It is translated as CARSVLRGNEQFF.

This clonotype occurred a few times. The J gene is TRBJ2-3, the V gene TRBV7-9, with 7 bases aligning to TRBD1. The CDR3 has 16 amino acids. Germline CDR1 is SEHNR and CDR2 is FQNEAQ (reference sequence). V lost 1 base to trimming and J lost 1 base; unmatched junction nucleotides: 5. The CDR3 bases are TGTGCCAGCAGCTTAGTTCGGGACAGTCGCACAGATACGCAGTATTTT. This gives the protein CASSLVRDSRTDTQYF.

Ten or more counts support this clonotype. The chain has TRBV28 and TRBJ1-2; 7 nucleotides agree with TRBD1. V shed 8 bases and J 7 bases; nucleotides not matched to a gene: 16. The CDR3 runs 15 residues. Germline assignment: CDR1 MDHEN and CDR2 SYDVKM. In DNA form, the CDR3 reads TGTGCCAGCGCCTCCCCGGGAAGGGGGCGCATTGGCTACACCTTC. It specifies CASASPGRGRIGYTF.

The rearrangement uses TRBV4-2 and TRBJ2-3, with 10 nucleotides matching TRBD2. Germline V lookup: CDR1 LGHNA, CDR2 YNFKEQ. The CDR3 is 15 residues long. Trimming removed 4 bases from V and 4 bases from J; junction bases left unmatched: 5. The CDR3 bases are TGTGCCAGCAGCCCCCTTAGCGGGGGGCCAGATACGCAGTATTTT. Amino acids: CASSPLSGGPDTQYF.

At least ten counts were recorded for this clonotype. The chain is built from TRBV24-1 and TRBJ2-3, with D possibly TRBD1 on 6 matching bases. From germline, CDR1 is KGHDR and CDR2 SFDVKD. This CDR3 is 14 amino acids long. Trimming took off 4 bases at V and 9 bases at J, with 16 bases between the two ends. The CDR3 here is CATSDRGQLDTQYF. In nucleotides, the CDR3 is TGTGCCACCAGTGACCGCGGACAGCTAGACACGCAGTATTTT.

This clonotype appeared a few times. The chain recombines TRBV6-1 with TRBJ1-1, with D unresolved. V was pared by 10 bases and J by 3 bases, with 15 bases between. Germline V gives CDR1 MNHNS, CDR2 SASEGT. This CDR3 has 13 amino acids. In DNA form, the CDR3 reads TGTGCCATAACGGTCAAACGGGACACTGAAGCTTTCTTT. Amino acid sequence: CAITVKRDTEAFF.

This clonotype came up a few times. The CDR3 nucleotides are TGTGCCAGCAGCTTTCCAACAGGGGCAGCGGGAAACACCATATATTTT. Its translation is CASSFPTGAAGNTIYF. The V and J genes are TRBV7-8 and TRBJ1-3; 7 nucleotides match TRBD1. The CDR3 runs 16 residues. Germline V gene data show CDR1 as SGHVS and CDR2 as FQNEAQ. V trimming: 3 bases; J trimming: 4 bases; junction bases outside the gene matches: 9. The full variable domain, completed using reference TRBV7-8 and TRBJ1-3, is GAGVSQSPRYKVAKRGQDVALRCDPISGHVSLFWYQQALGQGPEFLTYFQNEAQLDKSGLPSDRFFAERPEGSVSTLKIQRTQQEDSAVYLCASSFPTGAAGNTIYFGEGSWLTVV.